Following are 24 T cell receptor beta chains from one sample sequenced in a study of tumor-infiltrating lymphocytes in localized non-small cell lung cancer. Sequencing was performed with immunoSEQ multiplex PCR; in TCRdb, only in-frame clones are kept and a portion is missing. The sample has 21,000 or so clones, roughly three quarters seen once. The sample consisted of lung tumor tissue. These receptors all stem from a human donor with non-small cell lung cancer.

This chain uses TRBV10-3 with TRBJ2-1, with 10 bases aligning to TRBD2. The CDR3 runs to 20 residues. The V gene end was trimmed by 0 bases and the J gene end by 9 bases; junction bases not matched to a gene: 20. Germline V gene lookup returns CDR1 ENHRY and CDR2 SYGVKD. CDR3 residues: CAISESGTSAGRDPAGEQFF. As DNA, the CDR3 is TGTGCCATCAGTGAGTCCGGGACTAGCGCGGGGCGCGACCCAGCGGGTGAGCAGTTCTTC.

The chain is built from TRBV28 and TRBJ2-7, with 9 nucleotides matching TRBD1. Germline V gene sequence: CDR1 MDHEN, CDR2 SYDVKM. Losses at the gene ends were 3 bases for V and 0 bases for J; bases not matched to a gene: 0. The CDR3 totals 14 residues. CDR3 sequence (DNA): TGTGCCAGCAGTTTGACAGGGGGCTCCTACGAGCAGTACTTC. Protein product: CASSLTGGSYEQYF.

The chain joins TRBV11-2 to TRBJ2-5; 8 positions match TRBD1. Germline assignment: CDR1 SGHAT and CDR2 FQNNGV. The CDR3 runs 14 residues. The V gene end was trimmed by 5 bases and the J gene end by 5 bases; junction bases not matched to a gene: 7. CDR3 nucleotide sequence: TGTGCCAGCAGCCCCCAGGGGGCAGGGGAGACCCAGTACTTC. Translation gives CASSPQGAGETQYF.

V and J are TRBV11-2 and TRBJ1-3; D call uncertain. V lost 1 base, J lost 4 bases, and 8 bases lay in between. The CDR3 runs 14 residues. Per the germline V gene, CDR1 is SGHAT and CDR2 is FQNNGV. The CDR3 DNA is TGTGCCAGCAGCTTAGGACCAGGAGGAAACACCATATATTTT. Translation: CASSLGPGGNTIYF. The full variable domain, its missing parts supplied by reference TRBV11-2 and TRBJ1-3, is EAGVAQSPRYKIIEKRQSVAFWCNPISGHATLYWYQQILGQGPKLLIQFQNNGVVDDSQLPKDRFSAERLKGVDSTLKIQPAKLEDSAVYLCASSLGPGGNTIYFGEGSWLTVV.

V usage is TRBV13 and J usage is TRBJ1-1, with TRBD1 identical over 9 bases. The J segment lost 5 bases and the V segment lost 1 base, leaving 2 bases of the junction unmatched. Per the germline V gene, CDR1 is PRHDT and CDR2 is FYEKMQ (reference sequence). This CDR3 region has 14 residues. The CDR3 DNA sequence: TGTGCCAGCAGCTTAGCGGACAGGGGAACTGAAGCTTTCTTT. This gives the protein CASSLADRGTEAFF.

This chain uses TRBV7-8 with TRBJ2-1, with 10 bases matching TRBD1. The CDR3 runs 14 residues. Trimming removed 4 bases from V and 8 bases from J; junction bases left unmatched: 5. Germline assignment: CDR1 SGHVS and CDR2 FQNEAQ. The CDR3 reads CASSSGQGGDEQFF. In DNA form, the CDR3 reads TGTGCCAGCAGCTCCGGACAGGGGGGTGATGAGCAGTTCTTC.

This chain joins TRBV2 and TRBJ1-5; 8 positions agree with TRBD1. The CDR3 contains 13 residues. In germline, CDR1 is SNHLY, CDR2 FYNNEI. Germline trimming cut 6 bases from V and 5 bases from J; bases unmatched to any gene: 3. The CDR3 coding sequence is TGTGCCAGCAGAGGGACAGGCCATCAGCCCCAGCATTTT. This translates into CASRGTGHQPQHF.

The CDR3 coding sequence is TGTGCCAGCAGTCTAATCAGGCAAGCGTACGGCTACACCTTC. Residues: CASSLIRQAYGYTF. J is TRBJ1-2 and V is TRBV6-1; D is unclear. This CDR3 comprises 14 residues. Germline loops: CDR1 MNHNS, CDR2 SASEGT. V lost 5 bases and J 8 bases, leaving 18 bases between the germline ends.

The CDR3 coding sequence is TGTGCCAGCAGCTTAGATGGGACAGGGACTACCTACGAGCAGTACTTC. Its translation is CASSLDGTGTTYEQYF. V is TRBV11-2 and J is TRBJ2-7, with TRBD1 identical over 9 bases. The germline gives CDR1 SGHAT, CDR2 FQNNGV. The CDR3 has 16 residues. Losses at the gene ends were 0 bases for V and 2 bases for J; bases not matched to a gene: 5.

The chain links TRBV5-4 to TRBJ2-5, with D possibly matching TRBD1 (6 bases). Trimming removed 0 bases at V and 0 bases at J, with 6 bases between. Per the germline V gene, CDR1 is SGHNT and CDR2 is YYREEE (reference sequence). The CDR3 runs 14 residues. CDR3 bases: TGTGCCAGCAGCTTGGGGACAGACCAAGAGACCCAGTACTTC. As protein: CASSLGTDQETQYF. The full variable domain, in which reference TRBV5-4 and TRBJ2-5 provide the parts outside the CDR3, is ETGVTQSPTHLIKTRGQQVTLRCSSQSGHNTVSWYQQALGQGPQFIFQYYREEENGRGNFPPRFSGLQFPNYSSELNVNALELDDSALYLCASSLGTDQETQYFGPGTRLLVL.

As regards this clone: At the DNA level, this CDR3 is encoded by other sequences in the same sample as well. The V call is TRBV5-6, the J call TRBJ2-5; D call uncertain. Trimming pared 1 base from V and 5 bases from J, leaving 3 bases between. Germline CDR1 reads SGHDT; CDR2 reads YYEEEE. There are 11 residues in the CDR3. The CDR3 DNA sequence: TGTGCCAGCAGCTTGAGGGAGACCCAGTACTTC. Its protein is CASSLRETQYF.

The rearrangement uses TRBV15 and TRBJ2-1, with 10 bases fitting TRBD1. The CDR3 extends over 15 amino acids. Germline V gives CDR1 LNHNV, CDR2 YYDKDF (reference sequence). Germline trimming cut 3 bases from V and 2 bases from J; bases unmatched to any gene: 1. This CDR3 reads CATSSGQGAYNEQFF. For the CDR3, the DNA is TGTGCCACCAGCAGCGGACAGGGGGCCTACAATGAGCAGTTCTTC.

This clone was observed a single time. The chain is built from TRBV5-4 and TRBJ2-3, with D uncertain. Germline CDR1 and CDR2: SGHNT and YYREEE (reference sequence). The CDR3 has 17 residues. Trimming stripped 0 bases from V and 0 bases from J, with 14 bases between. The CDR3, as DNA: TGTGCCAGCAGCTTGGATCTAGTATTTACTAGCACAGATACGCAGTATTTT. It codes for CASSLDLVFTSTDTQYF.

Judged by abundance, this clone is medium-sized. The V and J genes are TRBV7-2 and TRBJ1-1; tentatively, D is TRBD1 (6 bases). Germline CDR1 is SGHTA and CDR2 is FQGNSA. The CDR3 consists of 11 residues. V was trimmed by 3 bases and J by 13 bases, leaving 12 bases between them. DNA of the CDR3: TGTGCCAGCAGCTTGAACAGGGAGGTTTTCTTT. This translates into CASSLNREVFF.

This chain joins TRBV9 and TRBJ1-2; TRBD1 is a possible D gene (6 bases). The CDR3 is made up of 12 amino acids. In germline, CDR1 is SGDLS, CDR2 YYNGEE. V was cut by 3 bases and J by 10 bases, with 13 bases left in between. CDR3 in amino acids: CASSATGVLYTF. CDR3 sequence (DNA): TGTGCCAGCAGCGCGACAGGAGTACTCTACACCTTC.

V gene TRBV19 combines with J gene TRBJ2-7; D not certain. V was cut by 5 bases and J by 2 bases, with 10 bases left in between. Germline lookup yields CDR1 LNHDA and CDR2 SQIVND (reference sequence). The CDR3 has 13 residues. This CDR3 reads CASSQVGTYEQYF. The CDR3 coding sequence is TGTGCCAGTAGTCAGGTCGGAACCTACGAGCAGTACTTC. The variable domain in full, completed from reference TRBV19 and TRBJ2-7, reads DGGITQSPKYLFRKEGQNVTLSCEQNLNHDAMYWYRQDPGQGLRLIYYSQIVNDFQKGDIAEGYSVSREKKESFPLTVTSAQKNPTAFYLCASSQVGTYEQYFGPGTRLTVT.

This clone was seen more than once but under ten times. The J gene is TRBJ2-1, the V gene TRBV28; tentatively, D is TRBD1 (5 bases). V was cut by 5 bases and J by 1 base, with 15 bases left in between. The germline gives CDR1 MDHEN, CDR2 SYDVKM. The CDR3 sequence is 16 residues long. The CDR3 nucleotides read TGTGCCAGCAGTATCATAACAGGTCTGTCCTACAATGAGCAGTTCTTC. Residues: CASSIITGLSYNEQFF.

The rearrangement uses TRBV30 and TRBJ2-1; 7 bases are a match to TRBD1. Germline V gene data show CDR1 as GTSNPN and CDR2 as SVGIG (reference sequence). The CDR3 is 14 residues long. The trim removed 3 bases at V and 3 bases at J, leaving 5 bases unmatched. CDR3: CAWRGTDFYNEQFF. CDR3 coding DNA: TGTGCCTGGAGGGGGACAGACTTCTACAATGAGCAGTTCTTC.

The V and J genes are TRBV10-2 and TRBJ1-5; possible D gene TRBD1, 5 bases. This CDR3 comprises 14 residues. Germline CDR1 reads WSHSY; CDR2 reads SAAADI. Trimming took off 4 bases at V and 7 bases at J, with 14 bases between the two ends. The CDR3 sequence: CASSATGGIQPQHF. The CDR3 DNA reads TGCGCCAGCAGTGCGACGGGGGGGATCCAGCCCCAGCATTTT.

This chain links TRBV10-3 with TRBJ1-4; D unresolved. Trimming cost V 8 bases and J 0 bases, with 7 bases left between them. This CDR3 is built from 13 residues. Germline V CDR1 and CDR2: ENHRY, SYGVKD. In nucleotides, the CDR3 is TGTGCCATCCAGCGTGCAACTAATGAAAAACTGTTTTTT. This translates into CAIQRATNEKLFF.

The chain has TRBV27 and TRBJ2-1; D is possibly TRBD1 or TRBD2 (5 bases each). Trimming took 5 bases from V and 6 from J, leaving 17 bases between them. The V gene's germline CDR1 is MNHEY and CDR2 SMNVEV (reference sequence). The CDR3 sequence is 15 residues long. In nucleotides, the CDR3 is TGTGCCAGCAGTCGCGCCATGGGGGTTATCAATGAGCAGTTCTTC. The encoded protein is CASSRAMGVINEQFF.

This chain links TRBV27 with TRBJ2-7; D may be TRBD1 (6 bases). Trimming stripped 5 bases from V and 1 base from J, with 12 bases between. Germline V CDR1 and CDR2: MNHEY, SMNVEV (reference sequence). The CDR3 is 14 residues long. In DNA form, the CDR3 reads TGTGCCAGCAGTCCAACAGGGACATCCTACGAGCAGTACTTC. Amino acid sequence: CASSPTGTSYEQYF.

The chain employs TRBV6-6 and TRBJ1-5; TRBD1 might be the D (5 bases). From germline, CDR1 is MNHNY and CDR2 SVGAGI (reference sequence). This CDR3 contains 14 residues. V shed 5 bases and J shed 6 bases, with 14 bases lying between them. The DNA of the CDR3 is TGTGCCAGCAGTCCTCAGGGTTCGGGTCAGCCCCAGCATTTT. This encodes CASSPQGSGQPQHF.

This clone has a single count. The V call is TRBV30, the J call TRBJ1-1; D might be TRBD1 (6 bases). Germline CDR1 and CDR2: GTSNPN and SVGIG (reference sequence). The CDR3 covers 15 residues. Trimming removed 2 bases from V and 5 bases from J, with 18 bases in between. The CDR3 here is CAWSSWGASATEAFF. The CDR3 DNA reads TGTGCCTGGAGTAGCTGGGGGGCGTCCGCGACTGAAGCTTTCTTT.